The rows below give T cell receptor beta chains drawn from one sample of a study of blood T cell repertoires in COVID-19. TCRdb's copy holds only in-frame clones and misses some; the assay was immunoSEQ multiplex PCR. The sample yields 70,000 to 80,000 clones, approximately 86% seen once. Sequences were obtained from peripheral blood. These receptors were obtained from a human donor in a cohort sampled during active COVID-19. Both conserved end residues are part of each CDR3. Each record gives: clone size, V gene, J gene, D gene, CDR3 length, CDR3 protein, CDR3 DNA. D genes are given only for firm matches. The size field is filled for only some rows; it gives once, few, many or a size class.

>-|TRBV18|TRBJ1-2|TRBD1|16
CASSRPGQKINYGYTF
TGTGCCAGCTCACGGCCGGGACAGAAGATTAACTATGGCTACACCTTC
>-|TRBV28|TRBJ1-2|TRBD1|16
CASSTHSSGGDYGYTF
TGTGCCAGCAGCACACATTCCTCAGGGGGCGATTATGGCTACACCTTC
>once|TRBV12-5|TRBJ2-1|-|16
CASAICSGQVCGGEFF
TGTGCTAGCGCTATATGTTCGGGACAGGTATGCGGGGGGGAGTTCTTC
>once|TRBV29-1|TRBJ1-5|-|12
CSVAGVDQPQHF
TGCAGCGTTGCAGGGGTTGATCAGCCCCAGCATTTT
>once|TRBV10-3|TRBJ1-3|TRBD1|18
CAISELNPQGAGGNTIYF
TGTGCCATCAGTGAGCTAAACCCCCAGGGGGCAGGTGGAAACACCATATATTTT
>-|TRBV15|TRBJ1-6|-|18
CATSRESAGGGSRSPLHF
TGTGCCACCAGCAGAGAAAGTGCCGGGGGAGGGAGTCGTTCACCCCTCCACTTT
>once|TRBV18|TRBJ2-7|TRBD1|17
CASSPPHGQGAFHEQYF
TGTGCCAGCTCACCACCTCATGGACAGGGGGCTTTCCACGAGCAGTACTTC
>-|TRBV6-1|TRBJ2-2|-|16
CASSEDLAWGTGELFF
TGTGCCAGCAGTGAAGATCTAGCTTGGGGAACCGGGGAGCTGTTTTTT
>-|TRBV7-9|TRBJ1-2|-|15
CASSLQQTSNYGYTF
TGTGCCAGCAGCCTCCAGCAGACTTCTAACTATGGCTACACCTTC
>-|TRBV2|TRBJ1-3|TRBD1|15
CASTEEGASGNTIYF
TGTGCCAGCACCGAGGAGGGGGCCAGTGGAAACACCATATATTTT
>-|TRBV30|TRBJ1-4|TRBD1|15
CAWSDIRDSHEKLFF
TGTGCCTGGAGTGACATCCGGGACAGCCATGAAAAACTGTTTTTT
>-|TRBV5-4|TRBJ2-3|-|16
CASSLVSYADTDTQYF
TGTGCCAGCAGCTTGGTTAGCTACGCTGACACAGATACGCAGTATTTT
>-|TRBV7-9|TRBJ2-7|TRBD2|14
CASSPRGGVHEQYF
TGTGCCAGCAGCCCCCGGGGGGGCGTCCACGAGCAGTACTTC
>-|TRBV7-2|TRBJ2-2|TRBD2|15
CASSRRGGVTGELFF
TGTGCCAGCAGTCGGCGGGGGGGAGTCACCGGGGAGCTGTTTTTT
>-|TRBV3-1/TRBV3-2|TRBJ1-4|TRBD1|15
CASSQEGQGDEKLFF
TGTGCCAGCAGCCAAGAGGGACAGGGGGATGAAAAACTGTTTTTT
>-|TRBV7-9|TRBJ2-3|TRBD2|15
CASSLVLAGTDTQYF
TGTGCCAGCAGCTTAGTTCTAGCGGGCACAGATACGCAGTATTTT
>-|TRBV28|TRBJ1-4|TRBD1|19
CASSFRDRVVKATNEKLFF
TGTGCCAGCAGTTTCCGGGACAGGGTCGTTAAGGCAACTAATGAAAAACTGTTTTTT